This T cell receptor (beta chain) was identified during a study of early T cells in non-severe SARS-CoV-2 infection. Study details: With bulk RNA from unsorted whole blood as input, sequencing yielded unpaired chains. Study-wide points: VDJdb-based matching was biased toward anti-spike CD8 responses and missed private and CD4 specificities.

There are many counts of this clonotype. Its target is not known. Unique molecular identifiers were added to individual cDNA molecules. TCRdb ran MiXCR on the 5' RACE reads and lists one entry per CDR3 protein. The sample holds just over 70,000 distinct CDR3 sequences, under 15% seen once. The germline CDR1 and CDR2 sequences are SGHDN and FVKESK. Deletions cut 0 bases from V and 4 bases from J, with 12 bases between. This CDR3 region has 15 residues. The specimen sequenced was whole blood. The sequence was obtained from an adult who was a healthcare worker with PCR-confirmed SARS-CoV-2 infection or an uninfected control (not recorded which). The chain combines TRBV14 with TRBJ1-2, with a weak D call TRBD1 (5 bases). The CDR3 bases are TGTGCCAGCAGCCAAGAGTGGGGCGCCGCCTATGGCTACACCTTC. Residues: CASSQEWGAAYGYTF.